The sequence of this T cell receptor beta chain was determined in a study of control samples from healthy donors and cancer patients. This CDR3 region has 14 residues. Germline values: CDR1 SGHRS, CDR2 YFSETQ. V lost 7 bases to trimming and J lost 7 bases, with 17 bases between them. The repertoire was sequenced with immunoSEQ multiplex PCR; TCRdb's copy has only in-frame clones and lacks some. The table records over 110,000 clones, roughly 89% of them present only once. This clone was seen only once. The rearrangement uses TRBV5-1 and TRBJ1-4; tentative D call: TRBD1 (6 bases). Sequenced: blood. The TCR originated in a young man in good health. The CDR3 DNA reads TGCGCCAGCCCCACCGCGGGAGGGGGTGAAAAACTGTTTTTT. Protein: CASPTAGGGEKLFF.